The 20 T cell receptor beta chains in this list originate from one sample, sequenced in a study of blood T cell repertoires in COVID-19. Data came from immunoSEQ multiplex PCR; TCRdb stores just in-frame clones and leaves some out. The table lists about 140,000 clones, roughly three quarters of them singletons. Sequencing was performed on peripheral blood. These receptors came from a woman aged 55 to 70 with acute or convalescent COVID-19.

The J gene is TRBJ2-2, the V gene TRBV27; a weak D match, TRBD2 (5 bases). Between the trimmed V and J ends, which lost 5 bases and 4 bases, there was a span of 17 bases. CDR1 and CDR2 from the germline V gene are MNHEY and SMNVEV (reference sequence). This CDR3 comprises 16 residues. CDR3 in amino acids: CASSTRTTRGTGELFF. The CDR3, as DNA: TGTGCCAGCAGTACAAGGACGACCCGGGGCACCGGGGAGCTGTTTTTT.

This clone has only a few counts. The chain carries TRBV3-1 (or the pseudogene TRBV3-2) and TRBJ1-4; D perhaps matches TRBD1 (6 bases). Germline loops: CDR1 LGHDT, CDR2 YNNKEL (reference sequence). This CDR3 is 16 amino acids long. V lost 1 base and J 7 bases, leaving 16 bases between the germline ends. The CDR3 here is CASSQVSGAAREKLFF. The CDR3 DNA is TGTGCCAGCAGCCAAGTCTCAGGGGCCGCGCGTGAAAAACTGTTTTTT.

The DNA for the CDR3 is TGTGCCAGCAGCGCGGACGAGGGAGGGTCGGCTTCACCCCTCCACTTT. Protein sequence: CASSADEGGSASPLHF. The chain carries TRBV9 and TRBJ1-6; D not resolved. The CDR3 covers 16 residues. V was pared by 3 bases and J by 9 bases, with 19 bases between. Germline CDR1 and CDR2: SGDLS and YYNGEE.

This clone was seen a single time. The V and J genes are TRBV6-6 and TRBJ1-5, with TRBD1 matching over 9 bases. From germline, CDR1 is MNHNY and CDR2 SVGAGI (reference sequence). The J segment lost 1 base and the V segment lost 5 bases, leaving 6 bases of the junction unmatched. This CDR3 region has 16 residues. Written as DNA, the CDR3 is TGTGCCAGCAGTACAACCGGGACAGGGAGCAATCAGCCCCAGCATTTT. As protein: CASSTTGTGSNQPQHF.

The chain employs TRBV29-1 and TRBJ1-1; D is ambiguous. Between the trimmed V and J ends, which lost 4 bases and 5 bases, there was a span of 5 bases. CDR3 length equals 10 residues. Germline V CDR1 and CDR2: SQVTM, ANQGSEA. The CDR3 loop reads CSVALTEAFF. The DNA of the CDR3 is TGCAGCGTTGCGTTAACTGAAGCTTTCTTT.

This chain uses TRBV6-5 with TRBJ1-5; 9 positions agree with TRBD1. Germline CDR1 is MNHEY and CDR2 is SVGAGI. The CDR3 contains 15 residues. V was pared by 6 bases and J by 4 bases, with 7 bases of the junction left unmatched. This CDR3 reads CASSPDRGRNQPQHF. The CDR3 DNA sequence: TGTGCCAGCAGCCCGGACAGGGGAAGGAATCAGCCCCAGCATTTT.

This clone has just a few counts. The CDR3 region has the DNA TGTGCCAGCACCGGGGTTTGGGCGAACACCGGGGAGCTGTTTTTT. It yields the protein CASTGVWANTGELFF. The chain is built from TRBV6-5 and TRBJ2-2; a possible D gene is TRBD2 (5 bases). The CDR3 length is 15 residues. Looked up from germline, CDR1 is MNHEY and CDR2 is SVGAGI. The germline V and J ends were trimmed by 7 bases and 0 bases, with 12 bases remaining between them.

This chain joins TRBV21-1 and TRBJ2-1; the D segment call TRBD2 is taken from the table without a DNA check. TRBV21-1 is tagged as a pseudogene. The CDR3 runs 15 residues. The CDR3 is CASSKDRLSYNEQFF. As DNA, the CDR3 is TGTGCCAGCAGCAAAGATCGTCTATCCTACAATGAGCAGTTCTTC.

The table lists this clone with a count of one. The genes are TRBV27 and TRBJ2-5; TRBD2 agrees at 9 bases. Germline CDR1 MNHEY, CDR2 SMNVEV (reference sequence). The CDR3 is 14 residues long. The V and J ends lost 7 bases and 5 bases, in that order; junction bases with no gene match: 8. The CDR3 nucleotides are TGTGCCAGCAAAGGGACTAGCCCCTCGGAGACCCAGTACTTC. It is translated as CASKGTSPSETQYF.

CDR3 bases: TGTGCCAGTAGTATTGGAAACGTCAGACAGTCCTCCTATGGCTACACCTTC. Translated: CASSIGNVRQSSYGYTF. The V call is TRBV19, the J call TRBJ1-2; D is possibly TRBD1 (5 bases). The CDR3 consists of 17 residues. Germline V gives CDR1 LNHDA, CDR2 SQIVND (reference sequence). V was clipped by 3 bases and J by 4 bases, with 21 bases between them.

V usage is TRBV19 and J usage is TRBJ2-7, with D perhaps TRBD1 (5 bases). V was trimmed by 5 bases and J by 3 bases, leaving 14 bases between them. The CDR3 consists of 14 residues. Germline CDR1 and CDR2: LNHDA and SQIVND (reference sequence). Here the CDR3 DNA reads TGTGCCAGTAGTCCGACAGAATTACACTACGAGCAGTACTTC. Translation: CASSPTELHYEQYF.

This clone was seen a single time. This chain links TRBV5-1 with TRBJ2-5; 7 bases fit TRBD2. The CDR3 consists of 14 residues. Germline values: CDR1 SGHRS, CDR2 YFSETQ. The ends lost 0 bases at V and 4 bases at J; junction bases unmatched: 3. CDR3 protein: CASSLGGSAETQYF. CDR3 coding DNA: TGCGCCAGCAGCTTGGGCGGGAGTGCAGAGACCCAGTACTTC. The full variable domain, its missing parts supplied by reference TRBV5-1 and TRBJ2-5, is KAGVTQTPRYLIKTRGQQVTLSCSPISGHRSVSWYQQTPGQGLQFLFEYFSETQRNKGNFPGRFSGRQFSNSRSEMNVSTLELGDSALYLCASSLGGSAETQYFGPGTRLLVL.

With regard to this clone: The identical CDR3 is also encoded by other nucleotide sequences in the sample. The chain combines TRBV10-3 with TRBJ2-5, with 8 bases identical to TRBD2. Germline values: CDR1 ENHRY, CDR2 SYGVKD. The CDR3 sequence is 13 residues long. The trim removed 8 bases at V and 5 bases at J, leaving 7 bases unmatched. CDR3 protein: CAISTGGGETQYF. The CDR3 DNA reads TGTGCCATCTCAACGGGAGGGGGGGAGACCCAGTACTTC.

This clone has more than one count but fewer than ten. The genes are TRBV24-1 and TRBJ2-2, with D tentatively TRBD1 (6 bases). Germline V lookup: CDR1 KGHDR, CDR2 SFDVKD. V lost 7 bases, J lost 3 bases, and 11 bases lay in between. This CDR3 is built from 14 residues. CDR3: CATREGGHTGELFF. The CDR3, as DNA: TGTGCCACCAGGGAAGGGGGACACACCGGGGAGCTGTTTTTT.

This clone showed up just a few times. The chain joins TRBV7-9 to TRBJ2-5, with 9 bases aligning to TRBD2. The CDR3 totals 14 residues. J lost 5 bases, V lost 4 bases, and 5 bases had no gene match. The germline V gene has CDR1 SEHNR and CDR2 FQNEAQ (reference sequence). The CDR3 DNA reads as TGTGCCAGCAGCTCCCATGGACTAGCGGAGACCCAGTACTTC. The encoded protein is CASSSHGLAETQYF. Together with reference TRBV7-9 and TRBJ2-5, the CDR3 gives the full variable domain: DTGVSQNPRHKITKRGQNVTFRCDPISEHNRLYWYRQTLGQGPEFLTYFQNEAQLEKSRLLSDRFSAERPKGSFSTLEIQRTEQGDSAMYLCASSSHGLAETQYFGPGTRLLVL.

V and J are TRBV5-6 and TRBJ2-7; the D gene is possibly TRBD2 (5 bases). V was trimmed by 5 bases and J by 7 bases, leaving 19 bases between them. This CDR3 has 14 amino acids. Germline values: CDR1 SGHDT, CDR2 YYEEEE. CDR3 amino acids: CASSSDFTLREQYF. The CDR3 coding sequence is TGTGCCAGCAGTTCGGACTTCACCCTGAGGGAGCAGTACTTC. The full variable domain, rest sourced from reference TRBV5-6 and TRBJ2-7, is DAGVTQSPTHLIKTRGQQVTLRCSPKSGHDTVSWYQQALGQGPQFIFQYYEEEERQRGNFPDRFSGHQFPNYSSELNVNALLLGDSALYLCASSSDFTLREQYFGPGTRLTVT.

With respect to this clone: This sample includes further DNA sequences coding for the same CDR3. In DNA, the CDR3 is TGTGCCAGCAACTTCGCAGACAGGGGGGAAGCTTTCTTT. This gives the protein CASNFADRGEAFF. This chain joins TRBV6-5 and TRBJ1-1; 9 nucleotides agree with TRBD1. The CDR3 spans 13 residues. V lost 7 bases to trimming and J lost 8 bases; unmatched junction nucleotides: 8. Germline V CDR1 and CDR2: MNHEY, SVGAGI.

The chain carries TRBV6-5 and TRBJ2-2, with D perhaps matching TRBD2 (5 bases). This CDR3 has 13 residues. V dropped 4 bases and J dropped 7 bases, with 10 bases sitting between them. Looked up from germline, CDR1 is MNHEY and CDR2 is SVGAGI. Written as DNA, the CDR3 is TGTGCCAGCAGTTCCGGACTCAGCGGGGAGCTGTTTTTT. Translating gives CASSSGLSGELFF.

The chain has TRBV5-6 and TRBJ1-4; D gene uncertain. V gave up 5 bases and J gave up 0 bases, with 8 bases separating them. The CDR3 spans 14 residues. Per germline, CDR1 SGHDT and CDR2 YYEEEE. CDR3 protein: CASSSQATNEKLFF. CDR3 nucleotide sequence: TGTGCCAGCAGTTCACAAGCAACTAATGAAAAACTGTTTTTT.

The CDR3 spells CASSLRTDTQYF. The CDR3 DNA reads as TGTGCCAGCAGCTTGCGTACAGATACGCAGTATTTT. This chain uses TRBV5-4 with TRBJ2-3; no definite D call. CDR1 is SGHNT and CDR2 is YYREEE in the germline V gene (reference sequence). There are 12 residues in the CDR3. V lost 1 base and J lost 3, with 3 bases in between.